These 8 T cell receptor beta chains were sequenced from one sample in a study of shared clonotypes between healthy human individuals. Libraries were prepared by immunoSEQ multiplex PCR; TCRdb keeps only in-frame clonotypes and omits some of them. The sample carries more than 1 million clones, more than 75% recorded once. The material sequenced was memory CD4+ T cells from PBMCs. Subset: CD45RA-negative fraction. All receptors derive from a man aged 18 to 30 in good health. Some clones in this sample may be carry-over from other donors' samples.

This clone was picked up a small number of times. The CDR3 DNA sequence: TGTGCCAGCAGTTTATTACTAACCGGGACTCAAGCTTTCTTT. It yields the protein CASSLLLTGTQAFF. The chain employs TRBV28 and TRBJ1-1, with D perhaps TRBD1 (5 bases). CDR1 and CDR2 (germline): MDHEN, SYDVKM. This CDR3 has 14 residues. Between the trimmed V and J ends, which lost 1 base and 9 bases, there was a span of 15 bases.

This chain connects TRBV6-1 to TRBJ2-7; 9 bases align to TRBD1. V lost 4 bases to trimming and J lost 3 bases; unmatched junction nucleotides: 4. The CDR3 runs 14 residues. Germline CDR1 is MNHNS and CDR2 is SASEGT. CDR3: CASSGGTGNYEQYF. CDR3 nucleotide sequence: TGTGCCAGCAGTGGCGGGACAGGGAACTACGAGCAGTACTTC.

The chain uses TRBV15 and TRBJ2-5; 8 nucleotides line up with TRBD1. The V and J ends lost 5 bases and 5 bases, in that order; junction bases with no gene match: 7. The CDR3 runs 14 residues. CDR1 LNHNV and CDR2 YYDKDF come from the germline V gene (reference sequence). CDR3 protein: CATSSGGRGETQYF. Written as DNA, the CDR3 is TGTGCCACCAGCTCAGGGGGCCGGGGGGAGACCCAGTACTTC.

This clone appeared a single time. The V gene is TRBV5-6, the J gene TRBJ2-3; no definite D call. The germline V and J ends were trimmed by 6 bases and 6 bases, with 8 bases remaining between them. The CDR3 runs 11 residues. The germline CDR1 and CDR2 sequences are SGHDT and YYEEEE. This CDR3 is CASTNLDTQYF. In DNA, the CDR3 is TGTGCCAGCACTAACTTGGATACGCAGTATTTT.

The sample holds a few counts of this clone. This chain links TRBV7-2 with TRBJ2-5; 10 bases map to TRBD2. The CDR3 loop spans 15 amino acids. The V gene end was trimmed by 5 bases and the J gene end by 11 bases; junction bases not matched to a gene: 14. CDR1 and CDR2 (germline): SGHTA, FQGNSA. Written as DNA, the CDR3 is TGTGCCAGCAGCGAGCGGACTAGCGGAGGGCCCCAGCAGTACTTC. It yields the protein CASSERTSGGPQQYF.

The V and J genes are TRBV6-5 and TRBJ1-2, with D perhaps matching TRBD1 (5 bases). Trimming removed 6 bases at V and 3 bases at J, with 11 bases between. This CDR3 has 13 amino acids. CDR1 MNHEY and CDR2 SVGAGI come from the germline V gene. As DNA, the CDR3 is TGTGCCAGCAGATGGGGACTCCACTATGGCTACACCTTC. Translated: CASRWGLHYGYTF.

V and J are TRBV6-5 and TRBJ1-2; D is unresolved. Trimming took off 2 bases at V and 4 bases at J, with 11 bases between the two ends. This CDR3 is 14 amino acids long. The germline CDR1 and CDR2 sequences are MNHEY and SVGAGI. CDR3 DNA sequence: TGTGCCAGCAGTTACACGGCGGCTGGCTATGGCTACACCTTC. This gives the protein CASSYTAAGYGYTF.

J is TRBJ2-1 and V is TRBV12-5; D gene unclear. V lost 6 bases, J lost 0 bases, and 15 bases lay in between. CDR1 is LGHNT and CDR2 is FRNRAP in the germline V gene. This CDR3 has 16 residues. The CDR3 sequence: CASGIPLGSSYNEQFF. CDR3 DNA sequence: TGTGCTAGTGGCATACCTCTCGGAAGCTCCTACAATGAGCAGTTCTTC.